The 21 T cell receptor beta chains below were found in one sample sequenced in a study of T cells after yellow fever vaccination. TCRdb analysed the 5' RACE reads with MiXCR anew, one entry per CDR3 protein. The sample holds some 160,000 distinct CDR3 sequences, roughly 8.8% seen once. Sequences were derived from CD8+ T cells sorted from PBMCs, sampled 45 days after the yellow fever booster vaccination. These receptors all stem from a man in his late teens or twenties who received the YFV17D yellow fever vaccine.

The CDR3 DNA sequence: TGTGCCAGCAGTTGGACAGGGATGTACGAGCAGTACTTC. This translates into CASSWTGMYEQYF. The genes are TRBV12-3 or TRBV12-4 and TRBJ2-7; 8 nucleotides align to TRBD1. The V and J ends lost 4 bases and 4 bases, in that order; junction bases with no gene match: 3. The CDR3 is 13 residues long.

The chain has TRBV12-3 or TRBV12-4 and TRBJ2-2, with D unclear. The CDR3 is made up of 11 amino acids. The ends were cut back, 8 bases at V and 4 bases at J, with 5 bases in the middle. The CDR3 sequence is CASDATGELFF. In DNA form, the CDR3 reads TGTGCCAGCGATGCCACCGGGGAGCTGTTTTTT.

In nucleotides, the CDR3 is TGTGCCAGCAGTCCCTGGACTAGCGGGGAGGATACGCAGTATTTT. This codes for CASSPWTSGEDTQYF. The V and J genes are TRBV27 and TRBJ2-3; the match to TRBD2 covers 12 bases. This CDR3 has 15 residues. Germline V lookup: CDR1 MNHEY, CDR2 SMNVEV (reference sequence). V lost 5 bases to trimming and J lost 6 bases; unmatched junction nucleotides: 6.

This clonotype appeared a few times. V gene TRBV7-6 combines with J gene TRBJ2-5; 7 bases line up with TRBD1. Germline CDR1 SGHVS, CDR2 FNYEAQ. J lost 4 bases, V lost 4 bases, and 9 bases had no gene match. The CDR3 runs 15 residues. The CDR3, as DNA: TGTGCCAGCAGCTACCCATACAGGGGATTAGAGACCCAGTACTTC. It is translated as CASSYPYRGLETQYF.

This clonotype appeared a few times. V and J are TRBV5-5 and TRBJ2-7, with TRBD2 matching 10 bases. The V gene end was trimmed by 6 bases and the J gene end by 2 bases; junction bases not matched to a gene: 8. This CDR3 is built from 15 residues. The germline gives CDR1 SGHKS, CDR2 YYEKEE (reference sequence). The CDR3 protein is CASTTSGVPPYEQYF. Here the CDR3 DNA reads TGTGCCAGCACCACTAGCGGGGTGCCACCCTACGAGCAGTACTTC.

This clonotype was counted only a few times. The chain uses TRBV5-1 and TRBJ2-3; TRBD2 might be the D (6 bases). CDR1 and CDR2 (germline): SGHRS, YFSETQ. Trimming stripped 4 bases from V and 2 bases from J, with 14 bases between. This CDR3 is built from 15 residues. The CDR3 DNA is TGCGCCAGCAGCCACCCGCGGGACCCCACAGATACGCAGTATTTT. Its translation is CASSHPRDPTDTQYF.

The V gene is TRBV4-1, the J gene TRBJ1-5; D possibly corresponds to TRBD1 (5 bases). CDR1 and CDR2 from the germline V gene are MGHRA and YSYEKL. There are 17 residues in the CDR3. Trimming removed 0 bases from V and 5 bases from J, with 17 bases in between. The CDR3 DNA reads TGCGCCAGCAGCCAAGAGGGAGGGGTCCAAGGATATCAGCCCCAGCATTTT. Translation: CASSQEGGVQGYQPQHF.

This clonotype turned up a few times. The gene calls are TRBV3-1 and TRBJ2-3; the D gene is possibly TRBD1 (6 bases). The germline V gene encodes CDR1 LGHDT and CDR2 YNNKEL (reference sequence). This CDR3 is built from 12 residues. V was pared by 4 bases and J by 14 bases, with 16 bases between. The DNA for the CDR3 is TGTGCCAGCAGCCTCCCTGACAGGCGCAGGTATTTT. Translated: CASSLPDRRRYF.

The CDR3 loop is CSVEDDRAYGYTF. In DNA, the CDR3 is TGCAGCGTTGAAGACGACAGGGCCTATGGCTACACCTTC. The chain is built from TRBV29-1 and TRBJ1-2; 7 bases line up with TRBD1. V shed 0 bases and J 4 bases; nucleotides not matched to a gene: 2. There are 13 residues in the CDR3. Germline values: CDR1 SQVTM, CDR2 ANQGSEA. The complete variable domain, with remaining parts taken from reference TRBV29-1 and TRBJ1-2, reads SAVISQKPSRDICQRGTSLTIQCQVDSQVTMMFWYRQQPGQSLTLIATANQGSEATYESGFVIDKFPISRPNLTFSTLTVSNMSPEDSSIYLCSVEDDRAYGYTFGSGTRLTVV.

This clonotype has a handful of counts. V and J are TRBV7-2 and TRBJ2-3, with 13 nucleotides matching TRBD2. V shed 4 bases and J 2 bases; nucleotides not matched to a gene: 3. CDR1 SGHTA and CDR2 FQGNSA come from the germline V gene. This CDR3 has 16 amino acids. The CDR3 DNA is TGTGCCAGCAGCTCGGGACTAGCGGGGCTCACAGATACGCAGTATTTT. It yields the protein CASSSGLAGLTDTQYF.

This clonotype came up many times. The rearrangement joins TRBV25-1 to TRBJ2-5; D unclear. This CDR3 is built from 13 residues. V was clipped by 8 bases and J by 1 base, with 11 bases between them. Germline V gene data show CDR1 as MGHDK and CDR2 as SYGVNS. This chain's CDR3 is CASAPHGQETQYF. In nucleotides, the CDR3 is TGTGCCAGCGCCCCCCACGGCCAAGAGACCCAGTACTTC. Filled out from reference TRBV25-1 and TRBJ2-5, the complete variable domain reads EADIYQTPRYLVIGTGKKITLECSQTMGHDKMYWYQQDPGMELHLIHYSYGVNSTEKGDLSSESTVSRIRTEHFPLTLESARPSHTSQYLCASAPHGQETQYFGPGTRLLVL.

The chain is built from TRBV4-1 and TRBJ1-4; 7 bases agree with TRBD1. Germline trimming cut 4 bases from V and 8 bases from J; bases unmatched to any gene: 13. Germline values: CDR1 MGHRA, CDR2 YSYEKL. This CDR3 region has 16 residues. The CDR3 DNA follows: TGCGCCAGCAGCCCCCAAGGGTTCCAGGGGGAGGAAAAACTGTTTTTT. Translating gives CASSPQGFQGEEKLFF.

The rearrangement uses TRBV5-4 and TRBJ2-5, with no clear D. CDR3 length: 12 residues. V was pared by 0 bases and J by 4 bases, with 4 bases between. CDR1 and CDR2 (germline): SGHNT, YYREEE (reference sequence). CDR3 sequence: CASSLETETQYF. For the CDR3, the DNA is TGTGCCAGCAGCTTGGAAACAGAGACCCAGTACTTC.

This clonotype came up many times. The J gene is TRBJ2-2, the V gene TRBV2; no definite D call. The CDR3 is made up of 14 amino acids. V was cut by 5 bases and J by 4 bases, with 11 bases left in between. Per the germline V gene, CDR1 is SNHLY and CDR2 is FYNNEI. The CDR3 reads CASSPLDSTGELFF. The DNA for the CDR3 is TGTGCCAGCAGTCCTCTAGATTCCACCGGGGAGCTGTTTTTT.

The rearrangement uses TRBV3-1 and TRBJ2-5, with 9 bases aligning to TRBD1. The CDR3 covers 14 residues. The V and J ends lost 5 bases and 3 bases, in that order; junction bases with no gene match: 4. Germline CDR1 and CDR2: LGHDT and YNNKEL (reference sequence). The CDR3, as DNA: TGTGCCAGCAGCGAGTGGGACAGGGAAGAGACCCAGTACTTC. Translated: CASSEWDREETQYF.

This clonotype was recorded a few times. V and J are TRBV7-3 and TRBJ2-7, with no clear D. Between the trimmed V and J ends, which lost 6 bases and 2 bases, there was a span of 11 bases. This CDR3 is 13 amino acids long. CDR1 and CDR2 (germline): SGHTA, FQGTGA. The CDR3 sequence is CASSEGSAYEQYF. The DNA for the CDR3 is TGTGCCAGCAGTGAAGGCAGCGCCTACGAGCAGTACTTC.

CDR3 loop: CASSQESGGVDTQYF. The CDR3 DNA is TGTGCCAGCAGCCAAGAATCCGGGGGGGTAGATACGCAGTATTTT. The rearrangement joins TRBV4-2 to TRBJ2-3; 8 positions agree with TRBD2. Germline assignment: CDR1 LGHNA and CDR2 YNFKEQ. The junction had 4 bases not matched to a gene; V was cut back by 0 bases and J by 5 bases. The CDR3 is 15 residues long.

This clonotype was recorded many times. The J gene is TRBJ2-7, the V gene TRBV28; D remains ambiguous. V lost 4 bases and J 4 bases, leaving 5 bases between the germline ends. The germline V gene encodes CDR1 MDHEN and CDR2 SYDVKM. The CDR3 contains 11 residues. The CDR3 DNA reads TGTGCCAGCAGTTCCTTTTACGAGCAGTACTTC. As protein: CASSSFYEQYF.

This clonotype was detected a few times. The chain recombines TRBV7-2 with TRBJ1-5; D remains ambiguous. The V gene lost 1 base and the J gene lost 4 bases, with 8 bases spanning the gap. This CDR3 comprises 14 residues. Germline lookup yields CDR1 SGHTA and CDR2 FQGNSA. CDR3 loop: CASSLGLANQPQHF. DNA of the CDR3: TGTGCCAGCAGCTTAGGGCTTGCAAATCAGCCCCAGCATTTT.

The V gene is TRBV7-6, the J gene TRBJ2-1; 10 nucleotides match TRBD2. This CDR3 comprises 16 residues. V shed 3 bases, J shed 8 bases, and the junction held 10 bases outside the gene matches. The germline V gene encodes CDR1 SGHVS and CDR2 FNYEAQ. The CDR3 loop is CASSLDSGGAVYEQFF. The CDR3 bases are TGTGCCAGCAGCTTGGACAGCGGGGGGGCTGTCTATGAGCAGTTCTTC.

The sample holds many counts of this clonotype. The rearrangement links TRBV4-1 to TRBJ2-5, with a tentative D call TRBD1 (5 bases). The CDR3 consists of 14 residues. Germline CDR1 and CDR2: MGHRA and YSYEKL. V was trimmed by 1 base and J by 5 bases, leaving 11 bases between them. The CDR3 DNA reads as TGCGCCAGCAGCCAAGTTCCAGGGTGGGAGACCCAGTACTTC. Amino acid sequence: CASSQVPGWETQYF.